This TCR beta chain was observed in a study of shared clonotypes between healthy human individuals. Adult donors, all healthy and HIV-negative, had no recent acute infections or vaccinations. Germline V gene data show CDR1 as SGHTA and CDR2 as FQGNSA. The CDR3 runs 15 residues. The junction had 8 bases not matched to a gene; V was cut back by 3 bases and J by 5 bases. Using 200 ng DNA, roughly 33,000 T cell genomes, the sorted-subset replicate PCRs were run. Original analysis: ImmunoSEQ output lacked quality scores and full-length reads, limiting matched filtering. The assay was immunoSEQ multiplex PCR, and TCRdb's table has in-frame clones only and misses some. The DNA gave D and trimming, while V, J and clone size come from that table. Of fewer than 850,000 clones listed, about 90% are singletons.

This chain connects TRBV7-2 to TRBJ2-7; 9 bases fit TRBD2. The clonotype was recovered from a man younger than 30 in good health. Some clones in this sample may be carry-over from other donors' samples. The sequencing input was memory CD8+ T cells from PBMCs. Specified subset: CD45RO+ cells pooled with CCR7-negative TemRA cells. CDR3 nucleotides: TGTGCCAGCAGCTTGTATCTAGCGGGAAGTCACGAGCAGTACTTC. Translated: CASSLYLAGSHEQYF. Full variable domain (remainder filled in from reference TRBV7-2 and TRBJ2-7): GAGVSQSPSNKVTEKGKDVELRCDPISGHTALYWYRQSLGQGLEFLIYFQGNSAPDKSGLPSDRFSAERTGGSVSTLTIQRTQQEDSAVYLCASSLYLAGSHEQYFGPGTRLTVT.